This T cell receptor (beta chain) emerged from a study of shared clonotypes between healthy human individuals. Study-level background: CD4 naive cells filled three plates per donor, CD4 memory three, CD8 naive two and CD8 memory one.

Study results and limitations: Sampling covered nothing but blood. Tissue TCR repertoires likely differ from those found in blood.

Of note for this clone: Its specificity is unknown.

The CDR3 runs to 12 residues. Per the germline V gene, CDR1 is MGHDK and CDR2 is SYGVNS. The V end lost 9 bases, the J end lost 1 base, and 9 bases lay between the germline ends. Terminally differentiated effector memory CD45RA+ cells were excluded from the naive CD8 cells, which were CD45RO-negative and positively selected for CCR7. Here immunoSEQ multiplex PCR was the method, and the copy in TCRdb shows in-frame clones only, minus some. Of 550,000 to 750,000 clones detected, 95% appear once; the ten largest clones hold 0.1% to 0.11%. This clonotype was obtained from a woman aged 30 to 39 in good health. Sequenced input: naive CD8+ T cells sorted from blood. V usage is TRBV25-1 and J usage is TRBJ1-2, with D maybe TRBD1 (5 bases). The CDR3 DNA reads as TGTGCCAGTAGGGACGATAACTATGGCTACACCTTC. Protein sequence: CASRDDNYGYTF.